This T cell receptor beta chain emerged from a study of cytomegalovirus exposure and HLA in healthy donors (dated by TCRdb to about 2017). Looking at the study overall: In an earlier analysis of about 560 of the donors, 250 to 350 Gb of sequence data and 117 million unique TCR beta sequences from roughly 180 million T cells were reported. An early release covering around 630 HLA-typed donors comprised approximately 300 gigabases of sequencing data and tens of millions of unique TCR sequences. Of the roughly 400 genotyped donors, roughly 80% fell in the genetic ancestry cluster associated with self-reported Caucasian donors. The study was designed to test whether signatures of past pathogen exposure could be identified by cataloging public T cell receptors. Using immunosequencing, the study profiled T cell repertoires from roughly 650 subjects and related those repertoires to cytomegalovirus serostatus. Besides the first cohort of under 700 subjects, a separate validation cohort made up of roughly 130 different subjects was used. To predict cytomegalovirus infection status, the study combined high-throughput TCR immunosequencing, statistical association of individual TCRs with disease status, and machine learning. To study patterns of TCR occurrence, a later analysis re-analyzed previously published TCR beta repertoires from 666 donors and added high-resolution HLA genotyping. Rather than using new phenotypic data, the later analysis identified candidate immune exposures from TCR beta sequences and from how often those sequences occurred across donors. An earlier analysis of 587 of the donors applied high-throughput TCR beta sequencing to assess whether each TCR beta V gene segment acted as functional or pseudogenic. Donor age, sex, ethnicity and CMV serostatus were compiled together with the repertoire data. A later genetic analysis took genome-wide SNP genotypes for about three fifths of the roughly 700 donors and used that subset as a discovery cohort. All discovery cohort repertoires had been generated using a single sequencing platform. Class I and class II HLA loci were covered by the typing at four-digit resolution. The number of donors typed differed by locus, with about 629-630 for A, B, C, DRB1 and DQB1, more than 500 for DQA1, over 600 for DPA1, and under 490 for DPB1. Five DR-DQ haplotypes were handled as single units for association and clustering, since linkage in the cohort was strong. Across some 400 genotyped donors of the cohort, an average of about 240,000 unique TCR beta nucleotide sequences per donor were sequenced, and around 20% of those sequences were non-productive. Paper-wide results and their limitations: It was suggested by the authors that the approach could potentially be generalized to other disease states and immunological phenotypes. In the study, 150 to 200 TCR beta chains were listed as associated with cytomegalovirus. Assigning TCR associations to individual alleles was difficult when HLA alleles, especially DR and DQ, strongly co-occurred. For the cohort, immune exposure information was limited to CMV serostatus. A few of the identified cytomegalovirus-associated TCR beta chains were confirmed in vitro to be specific for cytomegalovirus antigens. According to a later analysis, parvovirus B19, influenza, CMV and Epstein-Barr virus appeared linked to several top co-occurrence clusters. In a later analysis, more than 15,000 TCR beta sequences were associated with specific HLA alleles at a false discovery rate of 0.05. Roughly uniform sequencing depth across donors was assumed in presence/absence analyses, although this assumption may not hold. Some IMGT-functional V segments, including TRBV6-2 and TRBV6-3, could not be told apart with the 87-base-pair reads, so those segments were excluded. In a later genetic analysis, a missense DCLRE1C variant was associated with V-gene and J-gene trimming of TCR beta chains, and the association was replicated in an independent cohort. The cohort was sequenced for TCR beta chains only, and without alpha or paired-chain data the features that could be detected were limited. In a later genetic analysis, fewer N-insertions in productive TCRs were reported among donors in an Asian-associated ancestry cluster than the roughly 640-donor mean. HLA typing was unavailable for some donors at each locus, so association tests used only the typed subset. A further reported finding was that TCR beta sequences accurately predicted the HLA-A and HLA-B alleles for most subjects in the first cohort. An earlier analysis of approximately 600 of the donors showed that most TCR beta V segments appeared in productive rearrangements either about 87% or about 30% of the time, which broadly matched IMGT annotations. Because counts were too low, roughly 16 rarely observed V segments, including chromosome 9 orphons, were excluded from the earlier analysis of a few hundred of the donors. Most TCR sequences were observed very rarely across donors, whereas some public TCRs were present in many individuals. Most CMV-associated TCR beta chains appeared to be HLA-restricted in a later analysis, and the HLA associations seemed to be driven largely by CMV exposure. A group of highly shared sequence variants was considered likely to be a technical artifact of the sequencing pipeline. Cytomegalovirus status was reported to be diagnosed by the classifier with high specificity and sensitivity in both the original and validation cohorts. In a later analysis, the rate of TCR association differed among HLA loci, with DRB1 alleles having the most associated TCRs and HLA-C alleles having the fewest. Correlated functional status among segregating V segments might reflect linkage disequilibrium, but an unknown experimental factor could not be ruled out. In a later analysis, HLA-associated TCR beta chains showed more clonal expansion and lower generation probabilities than non-associated chains that were equally common.

Library preparation employed the immunoSEQ multiplex PCR assay. For the multiplex PCR, a mixture combining 60 forward primers for TCR Vbeta segments and 13 reverse primers for TCR Jbeta segments was used. The CDR3 region of rearranged TCR beta genes was amplified from genomic DNA with a multiplex PCR assay. The Illumina HiSeq System was used to sequence the amplified TCR beta libraries as 87-base-pair reads. Per the source publication's procedure: In a later analysis, some 80 million unique TCR beta chains were counted across the roughly 670 repertoires, and around 11 million of these chains were shared by at least two donors. A nearest-neighbor algorithm error-corrected the raw reads and collapsed the reads into unique sequences, merging closely related sequences to remove PCR and sequencing errors. To assign V, D and J gene segments, CDR3 sequences were aligned to IMGT reference sequences. For a sequence to be retained, at least a six-nucleotide match to both a V gene segment and a J gene segment was required. Rearrangements were classified as productive when the CDR3 lacked stop codons and remained in frame with V and J, and all other rearrangements were classified as non-productive. Following IMGT convention, CDR3 was defined as the stretch from the second conserved V-encoded cysteine up to the conserved J-encoded phenylalanine. Sequences without an unambiguous match to a single V gene segment were excluded from the earlier analysis of approximately 600 of the donors. In an earlier analysis of 450 to 700 of the donors, V segments were called functional above 56.7% productive rearrangements and were called segregating when the between-donor standard deviation exceeded 5%. To diagnose cytomegalovirus status from the catalog of TCR beta chain sequences, a statistical classification framework was built. A later analysis assigned V and J genes by comparing TCR nucleotide sequences with IMGT/GENE-DB human TR gene sequences. A later analysis assigned CDR3 sequences and most-parsimonious VDJ recombination scenarios with the TCRdist pipeline. In a later analysis, each TCR beta chain was defined by its CDR3 amino acid sequence together with its V-gene family, and reads lacking a unique V-gene family were excluded. To address suspected cross-contamination and a sequencing artifact, a later analysis removed some 620 highly shared, low-generation-probability nucleotide sequences. A later analysis calculated a clonal expansion index for each public chain from normalized within-repertoire ranks of inferred template counts. In a later analysis, generation probabilities were computed with a VDJ recombination model fitted to out-of-frame rearrangements, and the resulting probabilities were checked against IGoR. Hypergeometric tests were used in a later analysis to score TCR-TCR, TCR-HLA and TCR-CMV co-occurrence, with a repertoire-size bias correction applied to the TCR pairs. A later analysis estimated false discovery rates by permuting HLA or CMV assignments 20 times. In a later analysis, co-occurring TCRs were grouped using DBSCAN, and TCRdist sequence similarity was added for clustering within HLA-allele-positive subsets. Co-occurrence clustering excluded repertoires with fewer than 30,000 or more than 120,000 public chains, plus five with anomalous nucleotide sharing. Drawn from immuneACCESS, this table holds only the in-frame rearrangements with V and J called that TCRdb kept. Clones are partly lost; checked studies trace under half to an unresolved V gene and leave the rest unexplained. V and J calls and clone size follow that table, whereas D and trimming were derived from the DNA. The sample includes more than 150,000 clones, with approximately 78% observed a single time. Of the sample, approximately 0.74% falls within the top ten clones.

About this clone itself: Its antigen is not yet known. Base qualities were left out, and no much larger clone turns up one base away.

The cohort comprised under 700 healthy bone marrow donors. Cohort members were all nominally healthy when sampled, although unrecorded immune exposures were likely present. The donor was CMV seronegative and belonged to the group of 352 seronegative cohort members. A peripheral blood sample was collected from each donor, and TCR beta sequencing was performed on peripheral blood mononuclear cells. The Qiagen DNeasy Blood Extraction Kit was used to extract genomic DNA from the blood cell samples. The trim is 7 bases for V and 5 bases for J, with a gap of 17 bases between the germline ends. Spanning cysteine to phenylalanine, the CDR3 consists of 14 amino acids. The sequence is cut down to CDR3 DNA, 42 bases in frame from base 1.

The sequence links TRBV23-1 to TRBJ1-2, with the D gene call left open. TRBV23-1 is noted as an ORF with a role that remains uncertain. The source is a woman under 30 in good health and CMV-seronegative. The sample comprised PBMCs. Here is the DNA: TGCGCCAGCACAACCCAAGCAGGTGAATATGGCTACACCTTC. Its product reads: CASTTQAGEYGYTF.